These T cell receptor beta chains were read from a single sample in a study of Graves' ophthalmopathy and Graves' hyperthyroidism. One entry per CDR3 protein results from TCRdb running MiXCR on the multiplex PCR reads. Among a few hundred thousand distinct CDR3 sequences listed, 15% to 20% were seen once. The sequencing sample was made of peripheral blood. These receptors came from an adult man with Graves' ophthalmopathy. The CDR3 runs from the conserved cysteine through the conserved F or W.

>16|TRBV9|TRBJ2-2
CASSVDPKGTAGELFF
>15|TRBV20-1|TRBJ2-5
CSARDLGRGQETQYF
>14|TRBV12-3/TRBV12-4|TRBJ2-7
CASSFDPDPYEQYF
>14|TRBV11-2|TRBJ2-7
CASSLSLAIREQYF
>14|TRBV11-2|TRBJ2-7
CASTGRRGGHEQYF
>15|TRBV6-5|TRBJ1-1
CASSPLTGMNTEAFF
>12|TRBV6-1|TRBJ2-7
CASRVAMGEQYF
>15|TRBV19|TRBJ1-5
CASSMLTASNQPQHF
>13|TRBV4-2|TRBJ2-7
CASSQGDYYEQYF
>15|TRBV19|TRBJ2-7
CASSIPGGSHHEQYF